What follows are 22 T cell receptor beta chains derived from one specimen sequenced in a study of graft-versus-host responses after intestinal transplantation. These TCRs are of unknown antigen specificity. TCRdb's copy holds only in-frame clones and misses some; the assay was immunoSEQ multiplex PCR. Among about 90,000 clones listed, roughly 80% were seen once. The sample consisted of unstimulated CD4+ T cells sorted from spleen or lymph node cells, taken before intestinal transplant. The receptors shown here come from a human donor who received an intestinal transplant.

As to this clone: This sample also contains other DNA sequences that code for the same CDR3. This chain uses TRBV7-2 with TRBJ1-5; no clear D gene. V lost 1 base and J 5 bases, leaving 6 bases between the germline ends. Germline lookup yields CDR1 SGHTA and CDR2 FQGNSA. CDR3 size: 13 residues. This chain's CDR3 is CASSLVRDQPQHF. The CDR3 DNA follows: TGTGCCAGCAGCTTAGTGAGGGATCAGCCCCAGCATTTT.

The genes are TRBV11-1 and TRBJ2-3; no reliable D call. V was shortened by 0 bases and J by 4 bases, with 8 bases between the two germline ends. The germline V gene encodes CDR1 SGHAT and CDR2 FQDESV (reference sequence). The CDR3 totals 14 residues. The CDR3 nucleotides are TGTGCCAGCAGCTTAGCCGCTCGGGCAGATACGCAGTATTTT. It translates to CASSLAARADTQYF.

The chain is built from TRBV18 and TRBJ1-4, with TRBD1 as a possible D gene (6 bases). Germline CDR1 reads KGHSH; CDR2 reads LQKENI. The CDR3 length is 15 residues. Trimming stripped 3 bases from V and 7 bases from J, with 15 bases between. The DNA for the CDR3 is TGTGCCAGCTCACCGCGTAACAGGGTTGCTGAAAAACTGTTTTTT. Its protein is CASSPRNRVAEKLFF.

The chain employs TRBV5-1 and TRBJ1-2; D unresolved. V was clipped by 3 bases and J by 4 bases, with 10 bases between them. The germline gives CDR1 SGHRS, CDR2 YFSETQ. The CDR3 extends over 13 amino acids. CDR3 in amino acids: CASSSGSFYGYTF. In nucleotides, the CDR3 is TGCGCCAGCAGCTCGGGTTCCTTCTATGGCTACACCTTC.

The chain's CDR3 is CASSGLAGGIDTQYF. CDR3 bases: TGTGCCAGCAGTGGTCTAGCGGGAGGAATCGATACGCAGTATTTT. The chain carries TRBV6-1 and TRBJ2-3; 11 nucleotides line up with TRBD2. Germline V gives CDR1 MNHNS, CDR2 SASEGT. This CDR3 comprises 15 residues. The J segment lost 6 bases and the V segment lost 4 bases, leaving 6 bases of the junction unmatched.

This clone was seen only a few times. This chain connects TRBV5-1 to TRBJ2-7; D not certain. V was pared by 1 base and J by 3 bases, with 5 bases between. Germline CDR1 reads SGHRS; CDR2 reads YFSETQ. CDR3 length: 12 residues. CDR3 nucleotides: TGCGCCAGCAGCTTGCCGGGCTACGAGCAGTACTTC. This codes for CASSLPGYEQYF.

This clone was counted between two and nine times. The chain uses TRBV6-1 and TRBJ2-7, with 9 bases lining up with TRBD2. Germline V gene lookup returns CDR1 MNHNS and CDR2 SASEGT. The ends lost 8 bases at V and 5 bases at J; junction bases unmatched: 7. The CDR3 is 13 amino acids. The CDR3 is CASLGLASDEQYF. CDR3 bases: TGTGCCAGCTTGGGACTAGCTTCCGACGAGCAGTACTTC.

The rearrangement uses TRBV12-5 and TRBJ1-1; D uncertain. This CDR3 has 16 residues. Per germline, CDR1 LGHNT and CDR2 FRNRAP. Trimming shortened V by 4 bases and J by 0 bases, and 15 bases separated the two germline ends. CDR3 amino acids: CASGSTGSKMNTEAFF. The CDR3 nucleotides are TGTGCTAGTGGTTCAACGGGTTCCAAAATGAACACTGAAGCTTTCTTT.

The chain combines TRBV6-5 with TRBJ1-2, with D possibly matching TRBD1 (6 bases). Deletions cut 6 bases from V and 4 bases from J, with 15 bases between. Germline CDR1 reads MNHEY; CDR2 reads SVGAGI. The CDR3 is 14 amino acids. This CDR3 is CASSRRGQPYGYTF. The CDR3, as DNA: TGTGCCAGCAGCAGAAGAGGACAGCCCTATGGCTACACCTTC.

Turning to this clone: This specimen includes other DNA sequences encoding the same CDR3. V is TRBV27 and J is TRBJ1-1; tentatively, D is TRBD1 (6 bases). There are 14 residues in the CDR3. Germline CDR1 reads MNHEY; CDR2 reads SMNVEV (reference sequence). Trimming cost V 1 base and J 3 bases, with 9 bases left between them. The CDR3 here is CASSLLGGDTEAFF. The CDR3 DNA reads as TGTGCCAGCAGTTTATTAGGGGGGGACACTGAAGCTTTCTTT.

The chain joins TRBV28 to TRBJ2-7; D is uncertain. CDR3 size: 13 residues. Germline CDR1 and CDR2: MDHEN and SYDVKM. The ends were cut back, 2 bases at V and 4 bases at J, with 9 bases in the middle. The CDR3 region has the DNA TGTGCCAGCAGTTTAAGCAAGAAATACGAGCAGTACTTC. Encoded protein: CASSLSKKYEQYF.

The chain uses TRBV2 and TRBJ2-5, with D possibly TRBD2 on 7 matching bases. CDR3 length: 13 residues. The germline V gene has CDR1 SNHLY and CDR2 FYNNEI. Trimming took off 7 bases at V and 3 bases at J, with 12 bases between the two ends. CDR3 nucleotide sequence: TGTGCCAGCATCCGGGGGGCAGAAGAGACCCAGTACTTC. Its protein is CASIRGAEETQYF.

J is TRBJ2-2 and V is TRBV5-1; TRBD2 agrees at 7 bases. Per the germline V gene, CDR1 is SGHRS and CDR2 is YFSETQ. The CDR3 is 18 amino acids. The J segment lost 3 bases and the V segment lost 1 base, leaving 12 bases of the junction unmatched. Here the CDR3 DNA reads TGCGCCAGCAGCTTGTGGCTAGCGGCGAAGGTGGACACCGGGGAGCTGTTTTTT. Its translation is CASSLWLAAKVDTGELFF.

The V gene is TRBV5-1, the J gene TRBJ2-5; D is perhaps TRBD2 (6 bases). The length of the CDR3 is 13 residues. Germline CDR1 and CDR2: SGHRS and YFSETQ. Trimming shortened V by 3 bases and J by 5 bases, and 11 bases separated the two germline ends. CDR3 coding DNA: TGCGCCAGCAGCTCTGCGGGATTTGAGACCCAGTACTTC. Its protein is CASSSAGFETQYF.

The chain recombines TRBV5-1 with TRBJ1-4; the D gene is possibly TRBD1 (5 bases). V gave up 3 bases and J gave up 4 bases, with 10 bases separating them. The CDR3 contains 14 residues. Germline CDR1 is SGHRS and CDR2 is YFSETQ. CDR3 sequence: CASSSAGLNEKLFF. The CDR3, as DNA: TGCGCCAGCAGCTCGGCAGGGCTTAATGAAAAACTGTTTTTT.

The gene calls are TRBV5-4 and TRBJ2-2, with 13 bases matching TRBD2. Losses at the gene ends were 0 bases for V and 7 bases for J; bases not matched to a gene: 6. CDR3 size: 17 residues. The germline gives CDR1 SGHNT, CDR2 YYREEE (reference sequence). The CDR3 loop is CASSLAGLAGVVGELFF. The CDR3 DNA is TGTGCCAGCAGCTTGGCAGGACTAGCGGGAGTAGTCGGGGAGCTGTTTTTT.

This clone was seen more than once but under ten times. The chain has TRBV28 and TRBJ2-5; D not resolved. The V gene's germline CDR1 is MDHEN and CDR2 SYDVKM. The CDR3 is 13 residues long. Trimming took off 2 bases at V and 6 bases at J, with 10 bases between the two ends. CDR3 in amino acids: CASSLIGRKTQYF. CDR3 bases: TGTGCCAGCAGTTTAATCGGCAGGAAGACCCAGTACTTC.

CDR3 bases: TGTGCCAGCAGCTTAGTCCATGCCGGGTACCAAGAGACCCAGTACTTC. Its translation is CASSLVHAGYQETQYF. This sequence joins TRBV7-9 and TRBJ2-5; D is uncertain. The ends were cut back, 1 base at V and 0 bases at J, with 12 bases in the middle. CDR1 is SEHNR, CDR2 FQNEAQ, per germline (reference sequence). This CDR3 has 16 residues.

The chain joins TRBV5-6 to TRBJ2-7; 7 bases align to TRBD1. This CDR3 comprises 13 residues. V shed 2 bases, J shed 7 bases, and the junction held 6 bases outside the gene matches. The V gene's germline CDR1 is SGHDT and CDR2 YYEEEE. CDR3 coding DNA: TGTGCCAGCAGCTTCTTAACAGGGGAAGAGCAGTACTTC. As protein: CASSFLTGEEQYF.

The chain combines TRBV30 with TRBJ2-5, with 12 bases identical to TRBD2. Trimming took 4 bases from V and 5 from J; bases not matched to a gene: 8. CDR3 length: 15 residues. CDR1 is GTSNPN, CDR2 SVGIG, per germline (reference sequence). This CDR3 reads CAWTSGGGFLETQYF. The CDR3 DNA follows: TGTGCCTGGACTAGCGGGGGGGGGTTTTTGGAGACCCAGTACTTC.

This chain links TRBV13 with TRBJ2-7; tentative D call: TRBD2 (6 bases). This CDR3 is built from 15 residues. Between the trimmed V and J ends, which lost 5 bases and 4 bases, there was a span of 18 bases. CDR1 is PRHDT, CDR2 FYEKMQ, per germline (reference sequence). The CDR3 region is CASSHEGEEGYEQYF. The CDR3 DNA sequence: TGTGCCAGCAGCCACGAAGGGGAGGAGGGGTACGAGCAGTACTTC.

This chain joins TRBV27 and TRBJ2-1; 14 bases are shared with TRBD2. Germline assignment: CDR1 MNHEY and CDR2 SMNVEV (reference sequence). This CDR3 region has 16 residues. J lost 7 bases, V lost 2 bases, and 4 bases had no gene match. For the CDR3, the DNA is TGTGCCAGCAGTTTACGACTAGCGGGGGGGCTGAATGAGCAGTTCTTC. Translated: CASSLRLAGGLNEQFF.